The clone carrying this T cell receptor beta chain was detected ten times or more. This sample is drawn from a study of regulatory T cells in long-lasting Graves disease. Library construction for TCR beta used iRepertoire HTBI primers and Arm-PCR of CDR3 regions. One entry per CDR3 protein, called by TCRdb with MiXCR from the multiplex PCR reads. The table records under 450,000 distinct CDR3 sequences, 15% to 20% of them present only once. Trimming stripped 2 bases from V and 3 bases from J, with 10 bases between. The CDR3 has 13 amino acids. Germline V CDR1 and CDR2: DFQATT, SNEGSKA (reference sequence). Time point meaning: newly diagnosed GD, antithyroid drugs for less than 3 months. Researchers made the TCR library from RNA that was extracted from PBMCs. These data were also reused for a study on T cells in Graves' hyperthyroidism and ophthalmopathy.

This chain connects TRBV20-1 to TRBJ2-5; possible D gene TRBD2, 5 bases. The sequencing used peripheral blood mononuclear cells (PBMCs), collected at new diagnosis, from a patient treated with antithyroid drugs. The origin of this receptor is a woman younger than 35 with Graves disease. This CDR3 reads CSARIREKETQYF. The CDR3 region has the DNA TGCAGTGCTAGAATACGGGAAAAAGAGACCCAGTACTTC.